What follows are 27 T cell receptor beta chains derived from one specimen sequenced in a study of chemoradiotherapy in HPV16-positive cancers. The protocol was immunoSEQ multiplex PCR, while the TCRdb copy is restricted to in-frame clones and leaves out a portion. The sample includes 9,500 to 12,000 clones, around 68% seen only once; the top ten take around 35%. This material was collected from a patient who underwent chemoradiotherapy. The origin of the receptors is a human donor with HPV-associated anogenital cancer.

The chain couples TRBV5-6 to TRBJ1-3, with D possibly TRBD1 on 5 matching bases. The germline V and J ends were trimmed by 2 bases and 5 bases, with 8 bases remaining between them. Germline V lookup: CDR1 SGHDT, CDR2 YYEEEE. The CDR3 length is 13 residues. CDR3 DNA: TGTGCCAGCAGCTTTCAGGGACGAAACACCATATATTTT. Its translation: CASSFQGRNTIYF.

This rearrangement joins TRBV7-9 to TRBJ1-1, with 7 bases that match TRBD1. The germline V gene encodes CDR1 SEHNR and CDR2 FQNEAQ (reference sequence). This CDR3 comprises 12 residues. Germline trimming cut 6 bases from V and 4 bases from J; bases unmatched to any gene: 2. The CDR3 here is CASSYRGTEAFF. DNA of the CDR3: TGTGCCAGCAGTTACAGGGGCACTGAAGCTTTCTTT.

The DNA of the CDR3 is TGTGCCAGCTCCGAACCTGGGACAGGGGGACTTGAGCAGTTCTTC. It encodes CASSEPGTGGLEQFF. The chain joins TRBV5-4 to TRBJ2-1, with 11 bases that match TRBD1. CDR1 and CDR2 (germline): SGHNT, YYREEE (reference sequence). The CDR3 is 15 residues long. V shed 7 bases and J 9 bases; nucleotides not matched to a gene: 12.

Here the CDR3 DNA reads TGTGCCAGCAGCCCCATCGACAGGGCGAACACTGAAGCTTTCTTT. It yields the protein CASSPIDRANTEAFF. The gene calls are TRBV7-8 and TRBJ1-1; 7 nucleotides agree with TRBD1. The CDR3 sequence is 15 residues long. V trimming: 5 bases; J trimming: 1 base; junction bases outside the gene matches: 7. CDR1 is SGHVS and CDR2 is FQNEAQ in the germline V gene.

The chain carries TRBV5-1 and TRBJ1-1; no definite D call. The CDR3 length is 15 residues. V was trimmed by 4 bases and J by 3 bases, leaving 16 bases between them. Germline V gene sequence: CDR1 SGHRS, CDR2 YFSETQ. CDR3 bases: TGCGCCAGCAGCCGATCCGGGGAGGTGGACACTGAAGCTTTCTTT. It yields the protein CASSRSGEVDTEAFF.

This clone was observed once. J is TRBJ2-5 and V is TRBV29-1; no clear D gene. The CDR3 spans 14 residues. Germline V gives CDR1 SQVTM, CDR2 ANQGSEA. Trimming left V 8 bases short and J 4 bases short, with 20 bases between. This CDR3 is CSSDGLALGETQYF. The CDR3 DNA sequence: TGCAGCTCCGATGGGCTCGCCCTGGGAGAGACCCAGTACTTC.

The rearrangement links TRBV11-2 to TRBJ1-2; D possibly corresponds to TRBD1 (5 bases). The CDR3 consists of 13 residues. Per the germline V gene, CDR1 is SGHAT and CDR2 is FQNNGV. V lost 1 base to trimming and J lost 3 bases, with 6 bases between them. The CDR3: CASSLARDYGYTF. The DNA for the CDR3 is TGTGCCAGCAGCTTAGCCAGGGACTATGGCTACACCTTC.

The chain uses TRBV29-1 and TRBJ1-2, with D uncertain. Germline assignment: CDR1 SQVTM and CDR2 ANQGSEA. Trimming took off 0 bases at V and 0 bases at J, with 2 bases between the two ends. This CDR3 region has 12 residues. CDR3 DNA sequence: TGCAGCGTTGAAGACTCTAACTATGGCTACACCTTC. It codes for CSVEDSNYGYTF.

This clone has more than one count but fewer than ten. The rearrangement uses TRBV19 and TRBJ1-4, with 9 nucleotides matching TRBD1. This CDR3 is 14 amino acids long. Trimming removed 6 bases from V and 8 bases from J; junction bases left unmatched: 7. Germline CDR1 and CDR2: LNHDA and SQIVND (reference sequence). CDR3 sequence: CASRIGTGSEKLFF. The CDR3 nucleotides are TGTGCCAGTAGGATTGGGACAGGGAGCGAAAAACTGTTTTTT.

The rearrangement links TRBV9 to TRBJ1-1; 10 nucleotides agree with TRBD1. The CDR3 has 14 amino acids. Unmatched junction bases numbered 6, after V lost 2 bases and J lost 8 bases. Germline-derived CDR1 and CDR2 are SGDLS and YYNGEE. CDR3 in DNA: TGTGCCAGCAGCGTTGGACAGGGGGAGAGGGAAGCTTTCTTT. It codes for CASSVGQGEREAFF.

This clone was seen a handful of times. The CDR3 region is CASQGIEAFF. The CDR3 bases are TGTGCCTCGCAGGGGATCGAAGCTTTCTTT. This sequence joins TRBV30 and TRBJ1-1; possible D gene TRBD1, 6 bases. The V and J ends lost 7 bases and 8 bases respectively, with 11 bases between them. The CDR3 sequence is 10 residues long. The germline CDR1 and CDR2 sequences are GTSNPN and SVGIG (reference sequence).

CDR3 in amino acids: CASLTGHTYTF. The CDR3 region has the DNA TGTGCCAGTCTCACAGGCCACACCTACACCTTC. The V and J genes are TRBV19 and TRBJ1-2, with D perhaps TRBD1 (5 bases). There are 11 residues in the CDR3. V lost 8 bases and J lost 10, with 14 bases in between. CDR1 is LNHDA and CDR2 is SQIVND in the germline V gene (reference sequence).

The chain carries TRBV11-3 and TRBJ2-7, with D possibly matching TRBD1 (6 bases). Germline CDR1 reads SGHNT; CDR2 reads YENEEA. This CDR3 has 15 amino acids. The ends were cut back, 5 bases at V and 2 bases at J, with 16 bases in the middle. CDR3 DNA: TGTGCCAGCAGCCCCTGGGAGAGGGGGACCTACGAGCAGTACTTC. This encodes CASSPWERGTYEQYF.

In its sample, this clone was seen a few times. The chain employs TRBV30 and TRBJ2-5; D is unresolved. This CDR3 has 13 amino acids. From germline, CDR1 is GTSNPN and CDR2 SVGIG (reference sequence). With 0 bases removed from V and 5 bases from J, the gap between germline ends came to 10 bases. In DNA, the CDR3 is TGTGCCTGGAGTGTAAACTCGCGGGAGACCCAGTACTTC. This codes for CAWSVNSRETQYF.

The genes are TRBV10-3 and TRBJ2-3, with 8 bases matching TRBD1. The V segment lost 7 bases and the J segment 1 base; nucleotides outside the gene matches: 1. CDR3 size: 13 residues. Germline lookup yields CDR1 ENHRY and CDR2 SYGVKD. The CDR3 loop is CAIKTGGTDTQYF. The CDR3 DNA reads TGTGCCATCAAGACAGGGGGCACAGATACGCAGTATTTT.

This chain links TRBV5-4 with TRBJ1-5; no reliable D call. CDR1 and CDR2 from the germline V gene are SGHNT and YYREEE (reference sequence). Trimming removed 2 bases at V and 6 bases at J, with 6 bases between. This CDR3 is 12 amino acids long. The CDR3 spells CASSFRGQPQHF. The CDR3, as DNA: TGTGCCAGCAGCTTCCGAGGTCAGCCCCAGCATTTT. The full variable domain, with the rest looked up from reference TRBV5-4 and TRBJ1-5, is ETGVTQSPTHLIKTRGQQVTLRCSSQSGHNTVSWYQQALGQGPQFIFQYYREEENGRGNFPPRFSGLQFPNYSSELNVNALELDDSALYLCASSFRGQPQHFGDGTRLSIL.

Here the CDR3 DNA reads TGTGCCAGCAGCATCGGGGGCAATAATCAGCCCCAGCATTTT. It codes for CASSIGGNNQPQHF. The chain uses TRBV7-9 and TRBJ1-5; D may be TRBD1 (6 bases). V shed 5 bases and J shed 4 bases, with 12 bases lying between them. The CDR3 has 14 residues. From germline, CDR1 is SEHNR and CDR2 FQNEAQ (reference sequence).

The rearrangement uses TRBV7-8 and TRBJ2-5; D might be TRBD2 (6 bases). Between the trimmed V and J ends, which lost 2 bases and 5 bases, there was a span of 12 bases. Germline CDR1 reads SGHVS; CDR2 reads FQNEAQ. This CDR3 region has 14 residues. The CDR3 coding sequence is TGTGCCAGCAGCTTATCGAGCGGGCCCGAGACCCAGTACTTC. It translates to CASSLSSGPETQYF.

This chain connects TRBV19 to TRBJ2-1; the match to TRBD2 covers 7 bases. V shed 3 bases and J 12 bases; nucleotides not matched to a gene: 11. This CDR3 comprises 14 residues. Germline assignment: CDR1 LNHDA and CDR2 SQIVND (reference sequence). CDR3: CASSILAAHSRQFF. The CDR3 coding sequence is TGTGCCAGTAGTATCCTAGCGGCCCACAGTAGGCAGTTCTTC.

This clone was observed a few times. The CDR3 loop is CASSESRTGTEKLFF. CDR3 sequence (DNA): TGCGCCAGCAGTGAGTCAAGGACAGGGACCGAAAAACTGTTTTTT. The chain carries TRBV10-1 and TRBJ1-4, with 8 bases aligning to TRBD1. CDR3 length: 15 residues. The germline CDR1 and CDR2 sequences are WNHNN and SYGVQD (reference sequence). Losses at the gene ends were 0 bases for V and 8 bases for J; bases not matched to a gene: 5.

The rearrangement joins TRBV7-3 to TRBJ2-6; weak D call: TRBD2 (7 bases). This CDR3 region has 17 residues. Germline loops: CDR1 SGHTA, CDR2 FQGTGA. Between the trimmed V and J ends, which lost 5 bases and 1 base, there was a span of 15 bases. CDR3 nucleotides: TGTGCCAGCAGCGCTCGGGGGGCCGAATCTGGGGCCAACGTCCTGACTTTC. It encodes CASSARGAESGANVLTF.

The chain uses TRBV28 and TRBJ2-3, with TRBD1 matching over 9 bases. Germline CDR1 MDHEN, CDR2 SYDVKM. CDR3 length: 17 amino acids. The V gene end was trimmed by 5 bases and the J gene end by 0 bases; junction bases not matched to a gene: 9. The CDR3 DNA follows: TGTGCCAGCAGTCCCCATGGGACAGGGCAGAGCACAGATACGCAGTATTTT. It codes for CASSPHGTGQSTDTQYF. Together with reference TRBV28 and TRBJ2-3, the CDR3 gives the full variable domain: DVKVTQSSRYLVKRTGEKVFLECVQDMDHENMFWYRQDPGLGLRLIYFSYDVKMKEKGDIPEGYSVSREKKERFSLILESASTNQTSMYLCASSPHGTGQSTDTQYFGPGTRLTVL.

The chain uses TRBV11-3 and TRBJ1-1, with D unclear. The V gene lost 7 bases and the J gene lost 8 bases, with 8 bases spanning the gap. The germline V gene has CDR1 SGHNT and CDR2 YENEEA. This CDR3 is built from 10 residues. The DNA of the CDR3 is TGTGCCAGCAAGGGATACGAAGCTTTCTTT. The encoded protein is CASKGYEAFF.

The chain combines TRBV7-2 with TRBJ1-2; D is unclear. Germline V gene data show CDR1 as SGHTA and CDR2 as FQGNSA. The CDR3 totals 13 residues. Deletions cut 1 base from V and 5 bases from J, with 8 bases between. The CDR3 is CASSLVAGYGYTF. CDR3 DNA sequence: TGTGCCAGCAGCTTAGTAGCAGGTTATGGCTACACCTTC.

The chain couples TRBV4-3 to TRBJ2-2; the D call may be TRBD1 or TRBD2 (6 bases each). The CDR3 extends over 16 amino acids. Trimming removed 0 bases at V and 5 bases at J, with 13 bases between. Germline loops: CDR1 LGHNA, CDR2 YSLEER. Here the CDR3 reads CASSQEGAGWTGELFF. Here the CDR3 DNA reads TGCGCCAGCAGCCAAGAGGGGGCGGGATGGACCGGGGAGCTGTTTTTT.

This chain joins TRBV4-1 and TRBJ2-6; TRBD1 matches 11 bases. The CDR3 length is 18 residues. Germline loops: CDR1 MGHRA, CDR2 YSYEKL. Trimming took 5 bases from V and 2 from J; bases not matched to a gene: 8. CDR3 residues: CASSVPGQGVTGANVLTF. The CDR3 DNA is TGCGCCAGCAGCGTTCCGGGACAGGGGGTGACTGGGGCCAACGTCCTGACTTTC.

The rearrangement joins TRBV19 to TRBJ2-7; D possibly corresponds to TRBD1 (6 bases). The length of the CDR3 is 15 residues. The germline V gene encodes CDR1 LNHDA and CDR2 SQIVND (reference sequence). Trimming removed 3 bases at V and 3 bases at J, with 15 bases between. The CDR3 loop reads CASSITDSKYYEQYF. In DNA form, the CDR3 reads TGTGCCAGTAGTATTACGGACAGTAAATACTACGAGCAGTACTTC.